This T cell receptor beta chain was sequenced for a study of vaccination effects on CD4 cells after COVID-19. ViraFEST expansion of antigen-specific CD4+ T cells with viral peptide pools preceded sequencing. Between days 9 and 10 of culture, CD4+ T cells were separated out. The person was diagnosed with PCR-confirmed SARS-CoV-2 infection between March and December 2020. As for this clone: The antigen remains undetermined.

Germline CDR1 is GTSNPN and CDR2 is SVGIG (reference sequence). The CDR3 has 15 residues. Unmatched junction bases numbered 14, after V lost 4 bases and J lost 8 bases. The data were produced by immunoSEQ multiplex PCR, yet TCRdb's version contains in-frame clones alone and is incomplete. The table shows about 45,000 clones, with roughly 65% occurring only once. The sequence came from a human donor who had a prior SARS-CoV-2 infection. This chain connects TRBV30 to TRBJ1-1; 9 nucleotides match TRBD1. The source material was CD4+ T cells from PBMCs cultured with a peptide pool, sampled before COVID-19 vaccination. The DNA for the CDR3 is TGTGCCTGGAATCACCTGGGACAGGGTAGTAAGGAAGCTTTCTTT. The encoded protein is CAWNHLGQGSKEAFF.